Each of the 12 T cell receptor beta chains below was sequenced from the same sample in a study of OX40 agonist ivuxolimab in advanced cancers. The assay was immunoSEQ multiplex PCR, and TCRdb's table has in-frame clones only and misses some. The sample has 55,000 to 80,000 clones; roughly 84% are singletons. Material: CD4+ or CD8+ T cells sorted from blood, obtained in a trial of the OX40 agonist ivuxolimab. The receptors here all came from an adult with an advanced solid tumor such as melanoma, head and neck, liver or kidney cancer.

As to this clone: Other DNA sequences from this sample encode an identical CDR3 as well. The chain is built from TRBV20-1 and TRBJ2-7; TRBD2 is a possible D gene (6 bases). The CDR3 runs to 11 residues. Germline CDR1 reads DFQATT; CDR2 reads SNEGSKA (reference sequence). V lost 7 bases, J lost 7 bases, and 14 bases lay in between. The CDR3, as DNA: TGCAGTGGGGCTGCCGGGACTGAGCAGTACTTC. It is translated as CSGAAGTEQYF.

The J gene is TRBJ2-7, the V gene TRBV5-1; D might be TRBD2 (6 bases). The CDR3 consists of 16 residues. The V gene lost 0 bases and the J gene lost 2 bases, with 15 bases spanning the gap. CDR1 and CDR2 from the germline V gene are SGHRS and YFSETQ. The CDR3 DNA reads TGCGCCAGCAGCTTGGGTGGCGCGGGACTTACCTACGAGCAGTACTTC. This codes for CASSLGGAGLTYEQYF.

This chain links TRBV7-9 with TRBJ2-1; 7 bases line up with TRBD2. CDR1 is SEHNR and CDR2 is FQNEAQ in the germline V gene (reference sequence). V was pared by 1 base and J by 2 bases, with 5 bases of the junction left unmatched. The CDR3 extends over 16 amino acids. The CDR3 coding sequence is TGTGCCAGCAGCTTAGAGGGAGCGGGGACCTACAATGAGCAGTTCTTC. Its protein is CASSLEGAGTYNEQFF.

As DNA, the CDR3 is TGTGCCAGCAGCTTAGACAGGCACACCGGGGAGCTGTTTTTT. Encoded protein: CASSLDRHTGELFF. The J gene is TRBJ2-2, the V gene TRBV11-2, with unresolved D. V lost 0 bases, J lost 3 bases, and 5 bases lay in between. The CDR3 is made up of 14 amino acids. CDR1 is SGHAT and CDR2 is FQNNGV in the germline V gene.

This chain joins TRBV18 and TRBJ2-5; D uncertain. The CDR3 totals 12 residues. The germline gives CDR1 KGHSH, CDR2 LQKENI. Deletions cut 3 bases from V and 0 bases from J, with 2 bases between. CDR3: CASSPNQETQYF. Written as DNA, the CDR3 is TGTGCCAGCTCACCCAACCAAGAGACCCAGTACTTC.

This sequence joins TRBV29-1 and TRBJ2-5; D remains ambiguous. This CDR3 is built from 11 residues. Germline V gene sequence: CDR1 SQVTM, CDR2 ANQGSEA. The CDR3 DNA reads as TGCAGTCTTCAAAACCAAGAGACCCAGTACTTC. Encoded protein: CSLQNQETQYF.

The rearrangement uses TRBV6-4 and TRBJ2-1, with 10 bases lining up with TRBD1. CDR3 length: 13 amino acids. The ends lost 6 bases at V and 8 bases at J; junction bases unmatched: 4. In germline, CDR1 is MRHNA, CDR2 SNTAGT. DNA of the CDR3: TGTGCCAGCAGCCTAGACAGGGGGCATGAGCAGTTCTTC. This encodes CASSLDRGHEQFF.

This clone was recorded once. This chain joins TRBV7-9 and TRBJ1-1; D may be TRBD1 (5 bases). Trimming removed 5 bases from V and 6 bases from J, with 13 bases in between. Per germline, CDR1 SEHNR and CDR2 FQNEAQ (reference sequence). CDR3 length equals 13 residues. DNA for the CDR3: TGTGCCAGCAGCCCCCCAGGGTCCGCTGAAGCTTTCTTT. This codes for CASSPPGSAEAFF.

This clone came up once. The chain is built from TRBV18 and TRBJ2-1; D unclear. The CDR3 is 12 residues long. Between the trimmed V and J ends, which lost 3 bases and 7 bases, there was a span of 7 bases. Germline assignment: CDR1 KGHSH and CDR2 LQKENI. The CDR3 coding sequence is TGTGCCAGCTCACCCCGGAGAAATGAGCAGTTCTTC. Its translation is CASSPRRNEQFF.

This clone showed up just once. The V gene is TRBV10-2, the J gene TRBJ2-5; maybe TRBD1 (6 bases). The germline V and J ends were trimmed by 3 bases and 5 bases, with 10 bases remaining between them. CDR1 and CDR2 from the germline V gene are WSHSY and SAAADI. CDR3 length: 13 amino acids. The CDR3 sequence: CASSEWQGETQYF. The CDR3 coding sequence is TGCGCCAGCAGTGAATGGCAGGGGGAGACCCAGTACTTC.

The CDR3 spells CASSSGAGGGNTEAFF. CDR3 DNA: TGTGCCAGTAGTAGTGGGGCAGGAGGGGGGAACACTGAAGCTTTCTTT. The V and J genes are TRBV19 and TRBJ1-1, with D perhaps TRBD1 (6 bases). CDR3 length equals 16 residues. With 4 bases removed from V and 1 base from J, the gap between germline ends came to 16 bases. Germline CDR1 reads LNHDA; CDR2 reads SQIVND (reference sequence).

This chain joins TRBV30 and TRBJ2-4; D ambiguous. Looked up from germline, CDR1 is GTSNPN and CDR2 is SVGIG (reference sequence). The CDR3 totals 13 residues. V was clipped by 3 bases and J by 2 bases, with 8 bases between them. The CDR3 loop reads CAWRADPKNIQYF. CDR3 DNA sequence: TGTGCCTGGAGAGCCGACCCCAAAAACATTCAGTACTTC.